Listed below are T cell receptor beta chains from one sample, sequenced in a study of siplizumab effects on memory and regulatory T cells. Sequencing used immunoSEQ multiplex PCR; TCRdb keeps in-frame clones, though not all of them. The repertoire has 90,000 to 130,000 clones, more than 90% of them found once; the top ten carry 1.3%. Material for sequencing was CD4+ T cells sorted from blood. The receptors come from a human donor in good health. Both conserved end residues are part of each CDR3. The order of the fields is D gene, V gene, CDR3 length, clone size, J gene, CDR3 DNA, CDR3 protein. The D gene is left open where the match is weak. Clone size is stated in some rows and not others, as once, few, many or a class when expanded.

D: NA
V: TRBV5-6
length: 18
size: NA
J: TRBJ1-4
DNA: TGTGCCAGCACGCAACTTAGTATAACAGGGTGGAGGAATGAAAAACTGTTTTTT
CDR3: CASTQLSITGWRNEKLFF

D: NA
V: TRBV6-6
length: 15
size: NA
J: TRBJ1-3
DNA: TGTGCCAGCAGTTACTTCTGGCAGGGGGGAAACACCATATATTTT
CDR3: CASSYFWQGGNTIYF

D: TRBD2
V: TRBV5-1
length: 18
size: NA
J: TRBJ2-5
DNA: TGCGCCAGCAGCTTGGTAGGACTAGCGGGAGAAGTTCAAGAGACCCAGTACTTC
CDR3: CASSLVGLAGEVQETQYF

D: NA
V: TRBV27
length: 16
size: once
J: TRBJ2-6
DNA: TGTGCCAGCAGTGACAGCAGGGGTGGAAGGGCCAACGTCCTGACTTTC
CDR3: CASSDSRGGRANVLTF

D: NA
V: TRBV10-2
length: 13
size: NA
J: TRBJ1-1
DNA: TGCGCCAGCAGTGATGGAGGGTGGACTGAAGCTTTCTTT
CDR3: CASSDGGWTEAFF

D: NA
V: TRBV19
length: 13
size: few
J: TRBJ1-5
DNA: TGTGCCAGTACCGAGGGGGGCGGTCAGCCCCAGCATTTT
CDR3: CASTEGGGQPQHF

D: NA
V: TRBV5-4
length: 14
size: NA
J: TRBJ1-1
DNA: TGTGCCAGCAGCTTGGGGGGGCGGTGGACTGAAGCTTTCTTT
CDR3: CASSLGGRWTEAFF

D: NA
V: TRBV7-2
length: 14
size: once
J: TRBJ1-1
DNA: TGTGCCAGCAGCAGATGGGGGGCGGGAACTGAAGCTTTCTTT
CDR3: CASSRWGAGTEAFF

D: NA
V: TRBV21-1
length: 15
size: NA
J: TRBJ2-1
DNA: TGTGCCAGCAGCAAACTGGGACTAGCATACAATGAGCAGTTCTTC
CDR3: CASSKLGLAYNEQFF

D: TRBD1
V: TRBV2
length: 14
size: NA
J: TRBJ1-5
DNA: TGTGCCAGCAGTGCGACAGGGAAGAATCAGCCCCAGCATTTT
CDR3: CASSATGKNQPQHF

D: NA
V: TRBV6-5
length: 12
size: NA
J: TRBJ2-2
DNA: TGTGCCAGCAGTCGTAAGGACGGGGAGCTGTTTTTT
CDR3: CASSRKDGELFF

D: NA
V: TRBV9
length: 15
size: NA
J: TRBJ2-7
DNA: TGTGCCAGCAGCGTCGGCCGGGGCCTTTCCTACGAGCAGTACTTC
CDR3: CASSVGRGLSYEQYF

D: NA
V: TRBV2
length: 13
size: NA
J: TRBJ1-2
DNA: TGTGCCAGCAGCCCCGGGGACCCCTGGGGCTACACCTTC
CDR3: CASSPGDPWGYTF

D: NA
V: TRBV5-4
length: 14
size: NA
J: TRBJ1-3
DNA: TGTGCCAGCAGCCCCGCGGGGGTCGGAAACACCATATATTTT
CDR3: CASSPAGVGNTIYF

D: NA
V: TRBV2
length: 13
size: NA
J: TRBJ1-2
DNA: TGTGCCAGCAAAACCCAAAACTCCTATGGCTACACCTTC
CDR3: CASKTQNSYGYTF

D: TRBD1
V: TRBV29-1
length: 13
size: NA
J: TRBJ1-4
DNA: TGCAGCGTGGGACAGCGACTTAATGAAAAACTGTTTTTT
CDR3: CSVGQRLNEKLFF

D: NA
V: TRBV6-6
length: 12
size: NA
J: TRBJ1-2
DNA: TGTGCCAGCAGCCCGGGACACTATGGCTACACCTTC
CDR3: CASSPGHYGYTF